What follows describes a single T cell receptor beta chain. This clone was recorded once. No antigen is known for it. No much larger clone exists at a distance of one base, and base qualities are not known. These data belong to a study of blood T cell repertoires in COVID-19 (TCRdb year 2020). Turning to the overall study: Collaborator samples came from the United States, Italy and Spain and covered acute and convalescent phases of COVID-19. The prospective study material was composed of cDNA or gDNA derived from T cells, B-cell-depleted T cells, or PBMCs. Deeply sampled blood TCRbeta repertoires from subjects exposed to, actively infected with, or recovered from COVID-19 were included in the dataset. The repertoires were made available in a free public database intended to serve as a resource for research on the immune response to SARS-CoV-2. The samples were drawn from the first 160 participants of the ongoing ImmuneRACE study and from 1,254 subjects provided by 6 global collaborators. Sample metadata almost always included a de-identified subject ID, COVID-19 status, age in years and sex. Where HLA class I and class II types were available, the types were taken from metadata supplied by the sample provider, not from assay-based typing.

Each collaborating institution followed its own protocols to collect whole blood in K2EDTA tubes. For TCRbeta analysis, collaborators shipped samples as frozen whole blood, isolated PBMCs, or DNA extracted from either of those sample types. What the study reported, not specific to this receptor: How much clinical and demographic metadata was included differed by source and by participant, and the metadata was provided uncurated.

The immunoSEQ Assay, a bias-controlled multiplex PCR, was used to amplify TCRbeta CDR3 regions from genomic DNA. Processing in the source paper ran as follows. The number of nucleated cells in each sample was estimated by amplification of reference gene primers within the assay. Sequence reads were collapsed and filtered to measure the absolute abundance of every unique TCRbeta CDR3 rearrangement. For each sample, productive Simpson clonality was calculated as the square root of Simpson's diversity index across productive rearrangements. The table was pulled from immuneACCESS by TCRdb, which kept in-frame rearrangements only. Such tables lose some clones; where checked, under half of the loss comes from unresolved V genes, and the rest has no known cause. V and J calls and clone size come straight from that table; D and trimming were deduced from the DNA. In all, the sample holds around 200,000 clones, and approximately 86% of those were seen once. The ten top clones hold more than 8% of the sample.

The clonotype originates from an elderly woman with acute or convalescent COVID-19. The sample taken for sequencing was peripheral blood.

The bases read TGTGCCAGCAGCCAAGTTGGCAGGGGTTCCGCAGATACGCAGTATTTT. This sequence encodes CASSQVGRGSADTQYF. The chain is encoded by TRBV14 joined to TRBJ2-3; TRBD1 is a weak D gene call, 6 bases matching. The CDR3 numbers 16 residues from cysteine through phenylalanine. Only CDR3 DNA is held: 48 bases, read in frame from base 1. V is pared back by 1 base and J by 4 bases, with 15 bases lying between the germline termini. The germline V gene provides CDR1 SGHDN and CDR2 FVKESK. With the portions outside the CDR3 filled from the reference TRBV14 and TRBJ2-3 genes, the complete variable region becomes EAGVTQFPSHSVIEKGQTVTLRCDPISGHDNLYWYRRVMGKEIKFLLHFVKESKQDESGMPNNRFLAERTGGTYSTLKVQPAELEDSGVYFCASSQVGRGSADTQYFGPGTRLTVL.